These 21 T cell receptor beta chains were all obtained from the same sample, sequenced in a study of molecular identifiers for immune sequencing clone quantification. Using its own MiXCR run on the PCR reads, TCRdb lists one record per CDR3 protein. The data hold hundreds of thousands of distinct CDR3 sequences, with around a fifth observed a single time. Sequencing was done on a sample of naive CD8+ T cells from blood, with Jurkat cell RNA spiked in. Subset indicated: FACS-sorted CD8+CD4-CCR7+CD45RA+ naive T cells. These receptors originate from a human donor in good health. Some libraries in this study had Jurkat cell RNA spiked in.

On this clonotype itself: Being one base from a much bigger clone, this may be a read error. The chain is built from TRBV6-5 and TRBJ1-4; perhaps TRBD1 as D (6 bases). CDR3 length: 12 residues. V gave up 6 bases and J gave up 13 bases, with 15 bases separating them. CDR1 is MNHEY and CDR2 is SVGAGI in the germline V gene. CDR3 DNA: TGTGCCAGCAGCGGTACAGGGATAAGACTGTTTTTT. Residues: CASSGTGIRLFF.

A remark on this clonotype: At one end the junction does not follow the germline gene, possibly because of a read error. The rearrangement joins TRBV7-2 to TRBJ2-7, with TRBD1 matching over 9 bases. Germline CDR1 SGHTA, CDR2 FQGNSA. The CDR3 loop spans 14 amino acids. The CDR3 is CASSLWTGEYGQYF. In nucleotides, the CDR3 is TGTGCCAGCAGCTTGTGGACAGGGGAATACGGGCAGTACTTC.

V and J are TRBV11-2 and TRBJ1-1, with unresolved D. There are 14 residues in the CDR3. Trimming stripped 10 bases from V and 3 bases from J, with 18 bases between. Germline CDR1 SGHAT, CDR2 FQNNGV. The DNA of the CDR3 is TGTGCCATCACGGGAGGTCAAGCCTACACTGAAGCTTTCTTT. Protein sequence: CAITGGQAYTEAFF.

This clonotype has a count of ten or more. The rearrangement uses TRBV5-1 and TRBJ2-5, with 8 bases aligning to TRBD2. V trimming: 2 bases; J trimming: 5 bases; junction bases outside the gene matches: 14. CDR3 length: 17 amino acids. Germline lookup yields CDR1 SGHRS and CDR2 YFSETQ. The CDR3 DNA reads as TGCGCCAGCAGCTTACTAGCGGAGCACGGGGGCCGGGAGACCCAGTACTTC. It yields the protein CASSLLAEHGGRETQYF.

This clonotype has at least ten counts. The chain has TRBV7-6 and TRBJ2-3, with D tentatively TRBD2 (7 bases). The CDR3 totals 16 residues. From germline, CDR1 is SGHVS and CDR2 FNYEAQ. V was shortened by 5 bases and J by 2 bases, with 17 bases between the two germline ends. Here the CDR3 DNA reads TGTGCCAGCAGCCTGGTTGGGGGGGCCGTCACAGATACGCAGTATTTT. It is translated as CASSLVGGAVTDTQYF.

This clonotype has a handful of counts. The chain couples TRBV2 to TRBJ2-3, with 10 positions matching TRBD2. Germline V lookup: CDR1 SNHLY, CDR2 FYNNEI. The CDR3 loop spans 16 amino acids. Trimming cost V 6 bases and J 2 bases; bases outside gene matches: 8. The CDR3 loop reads CASRRSGGAPTDTQYF. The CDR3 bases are TGTGCCAGCAGGAGGAGCGGGGGGGCCCCCACAGATACGCAGTATTTT.

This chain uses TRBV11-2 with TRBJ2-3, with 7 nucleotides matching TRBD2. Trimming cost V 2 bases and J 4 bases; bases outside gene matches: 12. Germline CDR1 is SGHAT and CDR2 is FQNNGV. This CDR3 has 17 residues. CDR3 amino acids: CASSLLGGRGEADTQYF. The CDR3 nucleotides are TGTGCCAGCAGCTTATTGGGCGGGAGAGGTGAGGCAGATACGCAGTATTTT.

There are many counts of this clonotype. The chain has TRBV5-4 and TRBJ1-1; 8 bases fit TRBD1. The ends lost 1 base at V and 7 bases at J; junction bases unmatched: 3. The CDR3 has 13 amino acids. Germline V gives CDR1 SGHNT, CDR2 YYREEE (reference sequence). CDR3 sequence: CASSLSGGLEAFF. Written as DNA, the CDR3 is TGTGCCAGCAGCTTGTCAGGGGGCCTTGAAGCTTTCTTT.

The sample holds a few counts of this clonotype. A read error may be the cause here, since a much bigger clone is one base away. The DNA for the CDR3 is TGTGCCGGATGGCATGGGCAGCCCCAGCATTTT. Residues: CAGWHGQPQHF. V gene TRBV7-2 combines with J gene TRBJ1-5; no definite D call. V was clipped by 11 bases and J by 7 bases, with 12 bases between them. The CDR3 totals 11 residues. Looked up from germline, CDR1 is SGHTA and CDR2 is FQGNSA.

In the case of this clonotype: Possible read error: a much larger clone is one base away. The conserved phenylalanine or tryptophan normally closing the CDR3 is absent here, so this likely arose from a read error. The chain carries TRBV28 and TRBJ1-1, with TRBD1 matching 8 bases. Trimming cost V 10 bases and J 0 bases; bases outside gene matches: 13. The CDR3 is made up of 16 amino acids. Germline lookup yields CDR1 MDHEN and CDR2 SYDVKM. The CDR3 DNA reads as TGTGCCATCAAACCGAGGACAGGGCTCATGAACACTGAAGCTTTCTCT. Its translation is CAIKPRTGLMNTEAFS.

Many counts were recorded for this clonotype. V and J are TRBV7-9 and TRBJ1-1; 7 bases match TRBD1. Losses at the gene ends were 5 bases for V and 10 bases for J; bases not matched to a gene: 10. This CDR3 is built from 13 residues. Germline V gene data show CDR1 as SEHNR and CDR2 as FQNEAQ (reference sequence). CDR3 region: CASSPGGITGAFF. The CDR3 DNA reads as TGTGCCAGCAGCCCAGGGGGTATAACGGGAGCTTTCTTT.

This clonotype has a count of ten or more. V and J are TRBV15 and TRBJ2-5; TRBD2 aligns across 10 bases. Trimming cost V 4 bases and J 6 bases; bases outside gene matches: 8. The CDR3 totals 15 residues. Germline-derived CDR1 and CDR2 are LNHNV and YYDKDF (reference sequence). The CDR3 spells CATSNPLAGSKTQYF. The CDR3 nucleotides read TGTGCCACCAGCAACCCACTAGCGGGATCGAAGACCCAGTACTTC.

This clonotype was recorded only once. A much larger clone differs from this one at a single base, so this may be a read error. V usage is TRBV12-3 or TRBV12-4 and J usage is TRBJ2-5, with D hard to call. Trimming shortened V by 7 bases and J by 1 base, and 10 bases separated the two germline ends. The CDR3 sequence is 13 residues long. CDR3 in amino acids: CASTPQRQETQYF. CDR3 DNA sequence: TGTGCCAGCACCCCCCAGCGCCAAGAGACCCAGTACTTC.

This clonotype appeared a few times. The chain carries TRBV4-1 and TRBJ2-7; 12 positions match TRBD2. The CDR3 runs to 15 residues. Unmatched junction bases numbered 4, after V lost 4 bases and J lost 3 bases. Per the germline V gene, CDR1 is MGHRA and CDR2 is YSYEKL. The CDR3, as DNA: TGCGCCAGCAGCCCGAGGACTAGCGGGATCTACGAGCAGTACTTC. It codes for CASSPRTSGIYEQYF.

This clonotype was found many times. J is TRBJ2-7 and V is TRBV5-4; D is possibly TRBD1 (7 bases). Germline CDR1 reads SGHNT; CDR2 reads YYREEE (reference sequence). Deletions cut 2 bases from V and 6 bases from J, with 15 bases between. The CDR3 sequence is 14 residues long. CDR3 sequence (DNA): TGTGCCAGCAGCTTTGGAGGGGGCCCCACCGAGCAGTACTTC. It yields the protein CASSFGGGPTEQYF.

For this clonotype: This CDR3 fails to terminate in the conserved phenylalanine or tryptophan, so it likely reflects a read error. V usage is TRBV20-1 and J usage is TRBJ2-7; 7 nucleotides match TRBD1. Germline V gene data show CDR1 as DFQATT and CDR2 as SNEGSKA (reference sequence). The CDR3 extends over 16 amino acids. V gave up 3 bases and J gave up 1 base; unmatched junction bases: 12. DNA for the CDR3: TGCAGTGCTAGCGCCGTAATGACAGGGATTTCCTACGAGCAGTACTCC. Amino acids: CSASAVMTGISYEQYS.

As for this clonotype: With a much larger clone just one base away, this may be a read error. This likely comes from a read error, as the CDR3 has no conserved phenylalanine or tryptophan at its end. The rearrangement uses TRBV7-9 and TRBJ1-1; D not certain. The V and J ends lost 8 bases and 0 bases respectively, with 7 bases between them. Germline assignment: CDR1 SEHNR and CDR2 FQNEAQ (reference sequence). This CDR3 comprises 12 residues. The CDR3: CASEGLNTEAFS. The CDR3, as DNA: TGTGCCAGCGAAGGTTTGAACACTGAAGCTTTCTCT.

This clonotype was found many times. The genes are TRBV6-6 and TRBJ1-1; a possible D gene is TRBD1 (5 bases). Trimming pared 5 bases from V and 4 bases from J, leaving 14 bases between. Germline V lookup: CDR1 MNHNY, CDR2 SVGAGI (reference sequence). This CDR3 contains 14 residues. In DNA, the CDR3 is TGTGCCAGCAGTACCCTGGAGGGGACCACTGAAGCTTTCTTT. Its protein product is CASSTLEGTTEAFF.

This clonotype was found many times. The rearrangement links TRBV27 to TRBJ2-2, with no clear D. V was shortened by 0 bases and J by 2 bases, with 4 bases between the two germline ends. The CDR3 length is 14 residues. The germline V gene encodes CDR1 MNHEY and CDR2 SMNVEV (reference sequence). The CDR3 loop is CASSLSANTGELFF. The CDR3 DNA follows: TGTGCCAGCAGTTTATCAGCTAACACCGGGGAGCTGTTTTTT.

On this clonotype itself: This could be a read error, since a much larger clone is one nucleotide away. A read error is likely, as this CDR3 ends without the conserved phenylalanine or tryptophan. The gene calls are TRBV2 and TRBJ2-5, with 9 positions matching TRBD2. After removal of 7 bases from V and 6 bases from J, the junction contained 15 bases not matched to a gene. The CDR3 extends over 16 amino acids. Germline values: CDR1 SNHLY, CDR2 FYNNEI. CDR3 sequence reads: CASMYGGGAFGKTQYL. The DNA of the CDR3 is TGTGCCAGCATGTATGGCGGGGGGGCTTTCGGAAAGACCCAGTACCTC.

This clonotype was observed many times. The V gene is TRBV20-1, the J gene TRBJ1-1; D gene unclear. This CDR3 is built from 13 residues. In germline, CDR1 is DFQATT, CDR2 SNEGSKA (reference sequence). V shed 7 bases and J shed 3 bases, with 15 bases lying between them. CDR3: CSVPSEWHTEAFF. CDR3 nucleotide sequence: TGCAGTGTCCCTAGTGAGTGGCACACTGAAGCTTTCTTT.